Shown below are 10 T cell receptor beta chains from a single sample sequenced in a study of cytomegalovirus exposure and HLA in healthy donors. PCR involved 60 Vbeta and 13 Jbeta primers. Clones were sequenced by immunoSEQ multiplex PCR, and TCRdb holds only the in-frame ones, with some missing. The sample records 200,000 to 250,000 clones, about 81% being singletons. Material for sequencing was PBMCs. These receptors all stem from a woman aged 40 to 50 in good health and CMV-seronegative.

The chain combines TRBV2 with TRBJ2-4; 7 bases are shared with TRBD1. The CDR3 totals 16 residues. Trimming at V came to 1 base and at J to 1 base, leaving 4 bases not matched to a gene. Germline values: CDR1 SNHLY, CDR2 FYNNEI. The CDR3 spells CASSEEGARAKNIQYF. In nucleotides, the CDR3 is TGTGCCAGCAGTGAAGAGGGGGCTCGTGCCAAAAACATTCAGTACTTC.

The chain uses TRBV27 and TRBJ2-2; 14 bases are shared with TRBD2. The CDR3 runs to 17 residues. The V gene end was trimmed by 5 bases and the J gene end by 6 bases; junction bases not matched to a gene: 8. Germline values: CDR1 MNHEY, CDR2 SMNVEV (reference sequence). This CDR3 is CASSRGLAGGEPGELFF. In nucleotides, the CDR3 is TGTGCCAGCAGTAGAGGACTAGCGGGAGGTGAGCCCGGGGAGCTGTTTTTT.

The chain couples TRBV5-6 to TRBJ1-4; D might be TRBD1 (5 bases). The germline gives CDR1 SGHDT, CDR2 YYEEEE. The CDR3 totals 17 residues. Trimming removed 8 bases at V and 0 bases at J, with 20 bases between. CDR3 bases: TGTGCCAGGTACCGTGGGCAGGGAACCTCAACTAATGAAAAACTGTTTTTT. Protein product: CARYRGQGTSTNEKLFF. Full variable domain (rest looked up from reference TRBV5-6 and TRBJ1-4): DAGVTQSPTHLIKTRGQQVTLRCSPKSGHDTVSWYQQALGQGPQFIFQYYEEEERQRGNFPDRFSGHQFPNYSSELNVNALLLGDSALYLCARYRGQGTSTNEKLFFGSGTQLSVL.

This clone was detected only a few times. The chain couples TRBV27 to TRBJ2-1; 15 bases fit TRBD2. V gave up 4 bases and J gave up 9 bases; unmatched junction bases: 7. This CDR3 region has 16 residues. CDR1 MNHEY and CDR2 SMNVEV come from the germline V gene (reference sequence). CDR3 protein: CASSSGLAGGLVEQFF. The CDR3 region has the DNA TGTGCCAGCAGTTCCGGACTAGCGGGAGGGCTGGTTGAGCAGTTCTTC.

J is TRBJ2-1 and V is TRBV2, with 9 bases fitting TRBD2. The length of the CDR3 is 15 residues. Germline V CDR1 and CDR2: SNHLY, FYNNEI. V shed 3 bases and J 4 bases; nucleotides not matched to a gene: 4. CDR3 sequence: CASSEASGIYNEQFF. The CDR3 region has the DNA TGTGCCAGCAGTGAGGCTAGCGGGATATACAATGAGCAGTTCTTC.

The DNA for the CDR3 is TGCGCCAGCAGCCCACAGGGAATGATCTATGGCTACACCTTC. It yields the protein CASSPQGMIYGYTF. The chain joins TRBV5-1 to TRBJ1-2; D perhaps matches TRBD1 (6 bases). Looked up from germline, CDR1 is SGHRS and CDR2 is YFSETQ. V dropped 4 bases and J dropped 4 bases, with 14 bases sitting between them. The CDR3 loop spans 14 amino acids.

This clone has just one count. The V and J genes are TRBV4-1 and TRBJ2-7; TRBD2 is a possible D gene (5 bases). Germline V CDR1 and CDR2: MGHRA, YSYEKL. The germline V and J ends were trimmed by 6 bases and 2 bases, with 17 bases remaining between them. The CDR3 runs 15 residues. In DNA form, the CDR3 reads TGCGCCAGCAGTCCAAGATTCGCTAGCACCTACGAGCAGTACTTC. This codes for CASSPRFASTYEQYF.

The rearrangement links TRBV27 to TRBJ1-1, with D possibly being TRBD1 (5 bases). In germline, CDR1 is MNHEY, CDR2 SMNVEV (reference sequence). Trimming took 3 bases from V and 6 from J, leaving 11 bases between them. There are 13 residues in the CDR3. CDR3 in amino acids: CASSLGGGAEAFF. The CDR3 coding sequence is TGTGCCAGCAGTTTGGGTGGGGGGGCTGAAGCTTTCTTT.

In its sample, this clone was seen a few times. This chain uses TRBV6-6 with TRBJ1-3; D remains unclear. V was pared by 7 bases and J by 3 bases, with 16 bases between. The germline V gene encodes CDR1 MNHNY and CDR2 SVGAGI (reference sequence). The CDR3 is 15 residues long. The CDR3 is CASTGGEIGGNTIYF. For the CDR3, the DNA is TGTGCCAGCACCGGCGGGGAAATCGGTGGAAACACCATATATTTT.

The CDR3 protein is CASSSVTGAVNEQFF. Written as DNA, the CDR3 is TGTGCCAGCAGCTCCGTGACAGGGGCCGTCAATGAGCAGTTCTTC. The V call is TRBV5-6, the J call TRBJ2-1; 8 bases line up with TRBD1. Per the germline V gene, CDR1 is SGHDT and CDR2 is YYEEEE. V gave up 3 bases and J gave up 6 bases; unmatched junction bases: 8. The CDR3 runs 15 residues.